The 29 T cell receptor beta chains listed next were all sequenced from one sample in a study of regulatory T cells in long-lasting Graves disease. As for time point: newly diagnosed GD, antithyroid drugs for less than 3 months. Making the TCR library involved RNA that had been extracted from PBMCs. Construction of TCR beta libraries relied on iRepertoire HTBI primers and on Arm-PCR targeting CDR3 regions. MiXCR was run by TCRdb on the multiplex PCR reads, yielding one entry per CDR3 protein. In the table there are roughly 380,000 distinct CDR3 sequences, 15% to 19% of which are singletons. The starting material was peripheral blood mononuclear cells (PBMCs), obtained at new diagnosis, from a patient treated with antithyroid drugs. The receptors come from a female donor with Graves disease.

This chain joins TRBV19 and TRBJ2-1, with 7 positions matching TRBD1. CDR3 length: 15 residues. V was clipped by 4 bases and J by 3 bases; unmatched bases: 6. Germline-derived CDR1 and CDR2 are LNHDA and SQIVND (reference sequence). The DNA for the CDR3 is TGTGCCAGTAGTAGAAGGGACAGCCACTACAATGAGCAGTTCTTC. Protein: CASSRRDSHYNEQFF.

This chain links TRBV6-5 with TRBJ1-1, with a weak D call TRBD1 (5 bases). The V gene's germline CDR1 is MNHEY and CDR2 SVGAGI. The CDR3 spans 15 residues. Trimming stripped 0 bases from V and 0 bases from J, with 8 bases between. CDR3 sequence reads: CASSYSPRVNTEAFF. The DNA of the CDR3 is TGTGCCAGCAGTTACTCGCCCAGGGTGAACACTGAAGCTTTCTTT.

This clonotype was recorded at least ten times. In nucleotides, the CDR3 is TGTGCCAGCAGCGTAGACCCGGGACAAATGGTAAACACAGATACGCAGTATTTT. Protein: CASSVDPGQMVNTDTQYF. This chain connects TRBV9 to TRBJ2-3; D is perhaps TRBD1 (6 bases). Germline V gene data show CDR1 as SGDLS and CDR2 as YYNGEE. This CDR3 has 18 residues. Deletions cut 0 bases from V and 2 bases from J, with 19 bases between.

This clonotype occurred once. This rearrangement joins TRBV7-8 to TRBJ2-1, with D unclear. V lost 5 bases, J lost 11 bases, and 10 bases lay in between. The CDR3 has 11 amino acids. Germline assignment: CDR1 SGHVS and CDR2 FQNEAQ. This CDR3 reads CASSQGWKQFF. In DNA form, the CDR3 reads TGTGCCAGCAGCCAAGGGTGGAAGCAGTTCTTC.

The CDR3 DNA reads TGTGCCAGCTCACCGAACCTGGGACAGTTTGAAGCTTTCTTT. It encodes CASSPNLGQFEAFF. The rearrangement uses TRBV18 and TRBJ1-1; 7 nucleotides line up with TRBD1. The V gene's germline CDR1 is KGHSH and CDR2 LQKENI. The CDR3 contains 14 residues. V was clipped by 3 bases and J by 7 bases; unmatched bases: 8.

This clonotype was counted many times. V is TRBV3-1 and J is TRBJ1-3; D possibly corresponds to TRBD1 (5 bases). CDR1 LGHDT and CDR2 YNNKEL come from the germline V gene (reference sequence). CDR3 size: 14 residues. The V and J ends lost 4 bases and 8 bases respectively, with 15 bases between them. CDR3 nucleotide sequence: TGTGCCAGCAGCCGAGGGGTTCACGGAGACACCATATATTTT. Residues: CASSRGVHGDTIYF.

This clonotype has a handful of counts. The chain uses TRBV5-5 and TRBJ2-2; D possibly corresponds to TRBD2 (5 bases). The CDR3 contains 15 residues. Germline-derived CDR1 and CDR2 are SGHKS and YYEKEE (reference sequence). V shed 4 bases and J shed 4 bases, with 14 bases lying between them. DNA for the CDR3: TGTGCCAGCAGCGCCTTACTAGGTTCCACCGGGGAGCTGTTTTTT. This encodes CASSALLGSTGELFF.

The V call is TRBV5-1, the J call TRBJ2-5, with D possibly called TRBD1 or TRBD2 (5 bases each). This CDR3 is built from 13 residues. Between the trimmed V and J ends, which lost 4 bases and 5 bases, there was a span of 12 bases. The germline V gene has CDR1 SGHRS and CDR2 YFSETQ. Here the CDR3 reads CASSRGGEETQYF. In DNA, the CDR3 is TGCGCCAGCAGCCGTGGGGGTGAGGAGACCCAGTACTTC.

This clonotype has a count of ten or more. The chain combines TRBV6-1 with TRBJ1-1, with D perhaps matching TRBD1 (5 bases). Germline V lookup: CDR1 MNHNS, CDR2 SASEGT. This CDR3 comprises 13 residues. Trimming took 8 bases from V and 3 from J, leaving 13 bases between them. The CDR3: CASARGEDTEAFF. The CDR3 DNA reads as TGTGCCAGCGCCCGGGGGGAGGACACTGAAGCTTTCTTT.

A few counts support this clonotype. V usage is TRBV5-4 and J usage is TRBJ2-2, with unresolved D. Trimming cost V 2 bases and J 5 bases, with 7 bases left between them. This CDR3 is 13 amino acids long. Germline-derived CDR1 and CDR2 are SGHNT and YYREEE (reference sequence). The CDR3 region has the DNA TGTGCCAGCAGCTTCCCCGGTACCGGGGAGCTGTTTTTT. It translates to CASSFPGTGELFF.

The rearrangement links TRBV4-1 to TRBJ1-2; D perhaps matches TRBD1 (6 bases). The V and J ends lost 0 bases and 6 bases respectively, with 17 bases between them. Germline CDR1 is MGHRA and CDR2 is YSYEKL. The CDR3 length is 16 residues. CDR3 nucleotides: TGCGCCAGCAGCCAAGACGGCAGGGGCCGTCTAGATGGCTACACCTTC. Translated, it gives CASSQDGRGRLDGYTF.

V gene TRBV5-1 combines with J gene TRBJ1-2; D gene ambiguous. Germline V gene data show CDR1 as SGHRS and CDR2 as YFSETQ. This CDR3 is 14 amino acids long. Trimming took 4 bases from V and 8 from J, leaving 18 bases between them. CDR3 amino acids: CASSRGTEVGGYTF. The CDR3 DNA reads TGCGCCAGCAGCCGTGGCACGGAGGTGGGAGGCTACACCTTC. Complete variable domain (other parts from reference TRBV5-1 and TRBJ1-2): KAGVTQTPRYLIKTRGQQVTLSCSPISGHRSVSWYQQTPGQGLQFLFEYFSETQRNKGNFPGRFSGRQFSNSRSEMNVSTLELGDSALYLCASSRGTEVGGYTFGSGTRLTVV.

This chain joins TRBV7-9 and TRBJ2-1, with 15 bases matching TRBD2. The CDR3 is 17 amino acids. From germline, CDR1 is SEHNR and CDR2 FQNEAQ (reference sequence). The J segment lost 6 bases and the V segment lost 6 bases, leaving 9 bases of the junction unmatched. DNA of the CDR3: TGTGCCAGCAGGCCTGGACTAGCGGGAGGGCCGGGCAATGAGCAGTTCTTC. Amino acids: CASRPGLAGGPGNEQFF. Full variable domain (missing parts from reference TRBV7-9 and TRBJ2-1): DTGVSQNPRHKITKRGQNVTFRCDPISEHNRLYWYRQTLGQGPEFLTYFQNEAQLEKSRLLSDRFSAERPKGSFSTLEIQRTEQGDSAMYLCASRPGLAGGPGNEQFFGPGTRLTVL.

The rearrangement links TRBV7-9 to TRBJ2-5; perhaps TRBD2 as D (7 bases). Germline CDR1 and CDR2: SEHNR and FQNEAQ (reference sequence). This CDR3 has 13 amino acids. Trimming removed 7 bases at V and 4 bases at J, with 13 bases between. Written as DNA, the CDR3 is TGTGCCAGCACCGGGGGGCGCCGAGAGACCCAGTACTTC. Translating it yields CASTGGRRETQYF.

The table lists this clonotype with a count of one. This sequence joins TRBV2 and TRBJ2-3, with TRBD2 identical over 7 bases. Germline V lookup: CDR1 SNHLY, CDR2 FYNNEI. This CDR3 is built from 14 residues. The CDR3 region has the DNA TGTGTCAGTTTACTAGCGCGGAGCGCAGATACGCAGTATTTT. Protein product: CVSLLARSADTQYF.

This clonotype was detected ten times or more. J is TRBJ2-3 and V is TRBV12-3 or TRBV12-4, with 9 bases that match TRBD1. V was pared by 6 bases and J by 4 bases, with 11 bases of the junction left unmatched. This CDR3 region has 16 residues. CDR3 loop: CASREDGTGWADTQYF. The CDR3 DNA reads as TGTGCCAGCAGAGAGGACGGGACAGGGTGGGCAGATACGCAGTATTTT.

This clonotype was seen at least ten times. V is TRBV27 and J is TRBJ2-5; 8 bases line up with TRBD1. Per germline, CDR1 MNHEY and CDR2 SMNVEV (reference sequence). The length of the CDR3 is 14 residues. Trimming removed 5 bases from V and 2 bases from J; junction bases left unmatched: 4. The CDR3 is CASSVGQGQETQYF. CDR3 bases: TGTGCCAGCAGTGTAGGACAGGGACAAGAGACCCAGTACTTC.

The genes are TRBV11-2 and TRBJ2-6, with D unclear. The CDR3 sequence is 16 residues long. In germline, CDR1 is SGHAT, CDR2 FQNNGV. The germline V and J ends were trimmed by 4 bases and 1 base, with 11 bases remaining between them. This CDR3 is CASSSVRGSGANVLTF. In DNA, the CDR3 is TGTGCCAGCAGCTCAGTACGTGGGTCTGGGGCCAACGTCCTGACTTTC.

This clonotype has only a few counts. The DNA for the CDR3 is TGTGCCACCCGGGAGAACACTGAAGCTTTCTTT. It encodes CATRENTEAFF. The chain combines TRBV7-2 with TRBJ1-1; D not resolved. The CDR3 consists of 11 residues. Germline loops: CDR1 SGHTA, CDR2 FQGNSA. Trimming stripped 10 bases from V and 1 base from J, with 7 bases between.

Only one count was recorded for this clonotype. The chain has TRBV5-1 and TRBJ2-5; perhaps TRBD1 as D (5 bases). Per the germline V gene, CDR1 is SGHRS and CDR2 is YFSETQ. The V gene lost 4 bases and the J gene lost 1 base, with 29 bases spanning the gap. The CDR3 has 20 residues. The CDR3 nucleotides are TGCGCCAGCAGCCCCGCTAGGTACAGGCCGGCGATTCTCTCCCAAGAGACCCAGTACTTC. It specifies CASSPARYRPAILSQETQYF.

This chain uses TRBV2 with TRBJ1-2, with D tentatively TRBD1 (6 bases). Germline values: CDR1 SNHLY, CDR2 FYNNEI. This CDR3 region has 13 residues. V was cut by 6 bases and J by 5 bases, with 13 bases left in between. CDR3 bases: TGTGCCAGCAGGGCCCGGACAGTTTATGGCTACACCTTC. This translates into CASRARTVYGYTF. Variable domain in full (rest from reference TRBV2 and TRBJ1-2): EPEVTQTPSHQVTQMGQEVILRCVPISNHLYFYWYRQILGQKVEFLVSFYNNEISEKSEIFDDQFSVERPDGSNFTLKIRSTKLEDSAMYFCASRARTVYGYTFGSGTRLTVV.

This clonotype was detected a few times. This rearrangement joins TRBV25-1 to TRBJ1-2; D is undetermined. The CDR3 loop spans 15 amino acids. In germline, CDR1 is MGHDK, CDR2 SYGVNS. Between the trimmed V and J ends, which lost 2 bases and 8 bases, there was a span of 18 bases. The CDR3 protein is CASSEIDPNFQGYTF. DNA of the CDR3: TGTGCCAGCAGTGAAATTGACCCTAACTTCCAAGGCTACACCTTC.

This clonotype was seen many times. This chain joins TRBV5-1 and TRBJ1-1; no clear D gene. Trimming took off 4 bases at V and 7 bases at J, with 14 bases between the two ends. CDR3 length: 13 residues. Germline loops: CDR1 SGHRS, CDR2 YFSETQ. For the CDR3, the DNA is TGCGCCAGCAGCGAAGGCCGCTCACTTGAAGCTTTCTTT. Translation gives CASSEGRSLEAFF.

Ten or more counts support this clonotype. J is TRBJ1-1 and V is TRBV11-1, with D perhaps matching TRBD1 (5 bases). CDR1 is SGHAT, CDR2 FQDESV, per germline (reference sequence). The V end was cut by 4 bases, the J end by 1 base, with 19 bases between. The CDR3 has 17 residues. CDR3 in amino acids: CASSSGRGFLGNTEAFF. The CDR3 coding sequence is TGTGCCAGCAGCTCTGGGAGGGGATTTTTGGGGAACACTGAAGCTTTCTTT.

The sample holds many counts of this clonotype. CDR3 coding DNA: TGCGCCAGCAGCCATGACACCACTGAAGCTTTCTTT. Protein product: CASSHDTTEAFF. The chain employs TRBV4-1 and TRBJ1-1; D is unclear. The CDR3 runs 12 residues. Germline V lookup: CDR1 MGHRA, CDR2 YSYEKL. The V end was cut by 3 bases, the J end by 4 bases, with 6 bases between.

This clonotype has ten or more counts. This rearrangement joins TRBV27 to TRBJ1-2; a possible D gene is TRBD1 (5 bases). V was cut by 2 bases and J by 8 bases, with 18 bases left in between. The CDR3 is 15 residues long. CDR1 and CDR2 (germline): MNHEY, SMNVEV (reference sequence). CDR3 in amino acids: CASSLALSEAGGYTF. CDR3 in DNA: TGTGCCAGCAGTTTAGCCCTCAGCGAAGCAGGGGGCTACACCTTC.

In this sample, this clonotype turned up many times. This chain uses TRBV2 with TRBJ1-3; the match to TRBD1 covers 7 bases. V shed 7 bases and J 1 base; nucleotides not matched to a gene: 4. CDR1 is SNHLY and CDR2 is FYNNEI in the germline V gene. The CDR3 covers 14 residues. CDR3 DNA: TGTGCCAGCATTGAGGGGGCTTCTGGAAACACCATATATTTT. Its translation: CASIEGASGNTIYF. The variable domain in full, completed from reference TRBV2 and TRBJ1-3, reads EPEVTQTPSHQVTQMGQEVILRCVPISNHLYFYWYRQILGQKVEFLVSFYNNEISEKSEIFDDQFSVERPDGSNFTLKIRSTKLEDSAMYFCASIEGASGNTIYFGEGSWLTVV.

As concerns this clonotype: One base separates it from a far larger clone, so it is likely a read error. The rearrangement links TRBV6-2 or TRBV6-3 to TRBJ1-5; D call uncertain. This CDR3 spans 16 amino acids. Germline loops: CDR1 MNHEY, CDR2 SVGEGT. The V end was cut by 6 bases, the J end by 0 bases, with 15 bases between. The CDR3 sequence is CASRRANGVSNQPQHF. CDR3 coding DNA: TGTGCCAGCAGAAGAGCGAACGGGGTTAGCAATCAGCCCCAGCATTTT.

This clonotype was seen ten or more times. The V call is TRBV6-1, the J call TRBJ1-2, with 10 bases matching TRBD1. Germline V gene data show CDR1 as MNHNS and CDR2 as SASEGT. The CDR3 runs 16 residues. J lost 4 bases, V lost 6 bases, and 11 bases had no gene match. For the CDR3, the DNA is TGTGCCAGCAGCCCTGCGGGGACAGGGGTCTTCTATGGCTACACCTTC. Amino acid sequence: CASSPAGTGVFYGYTF.